This T cell receptor beta chain was observed in a study of cytomegalovirus exposure and HLA in healthy donors. Looking at the study overall: HLA-typed donors contributed about 85 million unique TCRs, which were held in an early data release. Findings of the study overall: DRB1 had the most TCR associations and HLA-C the fewest, a later analysis found, with rates varying by HLA locus.

The PCR contained 60 Vbeta and 13 Jbeta primers. The data were produced by immunoSEQ multiplex PCR, yet TCRdb's version contains in-frame clones alone and is incomplete. This sample has over 150,000 clones, with roughly 84% found just once. As regards this clone: As yet, its antigen is unknown.

This CDR3 region has 11 residues. V lost 6 bases and J lost 6, with 11 bases in between. Germline CDR1 reads DFQATT; CDR2 reads SNEGSKA (reference sequence). The sample taken for sequencing was PBMCs. The chain links TRBV20-1 to TRBJ1-1, with D possibly being TRBD1 (5 bases). This clonotype was sampled from a boy aged 2-15 years in good health and CMV-seronegative. Here the CDR3 DNA reads TGCAGTGCCGCCGGGGGAGCTGAAGCTTTCTTT. It translates to CSAAGGAEAFF.